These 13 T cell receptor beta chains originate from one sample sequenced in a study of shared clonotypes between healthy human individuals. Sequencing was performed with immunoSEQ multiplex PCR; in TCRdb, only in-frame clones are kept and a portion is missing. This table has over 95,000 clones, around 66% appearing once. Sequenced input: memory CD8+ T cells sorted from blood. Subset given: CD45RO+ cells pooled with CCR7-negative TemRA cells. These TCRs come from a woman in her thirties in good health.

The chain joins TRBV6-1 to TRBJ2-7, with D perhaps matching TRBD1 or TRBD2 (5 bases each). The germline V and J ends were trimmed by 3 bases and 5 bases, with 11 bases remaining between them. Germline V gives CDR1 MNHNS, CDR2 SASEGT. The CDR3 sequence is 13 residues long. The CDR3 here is CASSDWDGHEQYF. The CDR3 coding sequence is TGTGCCAGCAGTGACTGGGACGGACACGAGCAGTACTTC.

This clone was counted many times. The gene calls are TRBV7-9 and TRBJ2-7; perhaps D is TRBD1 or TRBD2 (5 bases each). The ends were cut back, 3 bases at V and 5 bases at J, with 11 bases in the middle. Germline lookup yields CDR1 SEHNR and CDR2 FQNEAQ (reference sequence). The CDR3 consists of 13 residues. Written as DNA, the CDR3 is TGTGCCAGCAGCTTGAGGAGAGGGGACGAGCAGTACTTC. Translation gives CASSLRRGDEQYF.

In nucleotides, the CDR3 is TGTGCCAGCAGCCGTATCCAGGGGACCACTGAAGCTTTCTTT. Translating it yields CASSRIQGTTEAFF. The rearrangement links TRBV28 to TRBJ1-1, with D possibly being TRBD1 (6 bases). Germline V gene data show CDR1 as MDHEN and CDR2 as SYDVKM. V was cut by 6 bases and J by 4 bases, with 15 bases left in between. The CDR3 is made up of 14 amino acids. The full variable domain, completed using reference TRBV28 and TRBJ1-1, is DVKVTQSSRYLVKRTGEKVFLECVQDMDHENMFWYRQDPGLGLRLIYFSYDVKMKEKGDIPEGYSVSREKKERFSLILESASTNQTSMYLCASSRIQGTTEAFFGQGTRLTVV.

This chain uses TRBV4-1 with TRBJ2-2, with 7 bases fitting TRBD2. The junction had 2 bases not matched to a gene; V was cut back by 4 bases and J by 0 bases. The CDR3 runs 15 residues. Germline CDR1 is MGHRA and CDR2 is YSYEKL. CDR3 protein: CASSLTSANTGELFF. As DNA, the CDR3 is TGCGCCAGCAGCCTCACTAGCGCGAACACCGGGGAGCTGTTTTTT.

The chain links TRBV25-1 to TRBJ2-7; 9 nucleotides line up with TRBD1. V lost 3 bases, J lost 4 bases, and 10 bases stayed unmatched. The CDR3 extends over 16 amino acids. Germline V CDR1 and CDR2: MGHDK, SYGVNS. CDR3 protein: CASSDYRDRDLYEQYF. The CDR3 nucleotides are TGTGCCAGCAGTGATTACCGGGACAGGGATTTATACGAGCAGTACTTC.

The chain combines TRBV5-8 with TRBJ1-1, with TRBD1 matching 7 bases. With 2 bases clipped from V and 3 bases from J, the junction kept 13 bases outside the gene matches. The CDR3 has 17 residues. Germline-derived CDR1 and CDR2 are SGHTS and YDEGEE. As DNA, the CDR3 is TGTGCCAGCAGCTTAACGACAGGGCGAGGTTTGGACACTGAAGCTTTCTTT. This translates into CASSLTTGRGLDTEAFF.

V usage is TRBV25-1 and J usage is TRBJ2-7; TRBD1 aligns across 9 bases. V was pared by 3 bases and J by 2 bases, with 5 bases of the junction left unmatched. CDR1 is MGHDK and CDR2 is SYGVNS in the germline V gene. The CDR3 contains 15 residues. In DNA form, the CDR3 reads TGTGCCAGCAGTGATGCGGGACAGGGAGCCTACGAGCAGTACTTC. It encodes CASSDAGQGAYEQYF.

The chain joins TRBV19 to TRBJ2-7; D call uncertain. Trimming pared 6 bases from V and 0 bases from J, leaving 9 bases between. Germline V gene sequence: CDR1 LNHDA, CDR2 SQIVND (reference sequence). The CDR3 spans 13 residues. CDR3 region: CASSSGDSYEQYF. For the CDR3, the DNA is TGTGCCAGTAGCTCGGGCGACTCCTACGAGCAGTACTTC.

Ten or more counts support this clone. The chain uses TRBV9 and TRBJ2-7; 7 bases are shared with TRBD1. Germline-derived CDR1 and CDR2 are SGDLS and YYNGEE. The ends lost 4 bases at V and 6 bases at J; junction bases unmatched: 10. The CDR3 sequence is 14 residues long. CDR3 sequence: CASSPRTGISEQYF. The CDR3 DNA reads TGTGCCAGCAGCCCGCGGACAGGTATAAGCGAGCAGTACTTC. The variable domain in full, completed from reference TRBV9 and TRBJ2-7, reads DSGVTQTPKHLITATGQRVTLRCSPRSGDLSVYWYQQSLDQGLQFLIQYYNGEERAKGNILERFSAQQFPDLHSELNLSSLELGDSALYFCASSPRTGISEQYFGPGTRLTVT.

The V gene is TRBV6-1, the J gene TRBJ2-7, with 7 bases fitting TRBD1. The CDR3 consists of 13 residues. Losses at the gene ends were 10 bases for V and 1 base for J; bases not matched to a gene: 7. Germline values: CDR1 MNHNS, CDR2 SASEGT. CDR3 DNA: TGTGCCATCAACAGGGGAATTTCCTACGAGCAGTACTTC. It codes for CAINRGISYEQYF.

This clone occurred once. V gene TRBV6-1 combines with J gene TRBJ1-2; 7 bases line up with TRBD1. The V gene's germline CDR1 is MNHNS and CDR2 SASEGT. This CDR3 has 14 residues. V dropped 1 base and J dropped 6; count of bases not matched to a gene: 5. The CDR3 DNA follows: TGTGCCAGCAGTGAAGAAGGGACAGCTCATGGCTACACCTTC. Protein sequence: CASSEEGTAHGYTF.

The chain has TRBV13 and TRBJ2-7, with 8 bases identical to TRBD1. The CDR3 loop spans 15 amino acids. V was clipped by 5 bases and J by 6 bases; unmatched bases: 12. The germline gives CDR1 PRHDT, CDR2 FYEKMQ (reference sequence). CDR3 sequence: CASSNRQGPPFEQYF. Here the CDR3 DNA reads TGTGCCAGCAGCAACCGACAGGGGCCTCCGTTCGAGCAGTACTTC.

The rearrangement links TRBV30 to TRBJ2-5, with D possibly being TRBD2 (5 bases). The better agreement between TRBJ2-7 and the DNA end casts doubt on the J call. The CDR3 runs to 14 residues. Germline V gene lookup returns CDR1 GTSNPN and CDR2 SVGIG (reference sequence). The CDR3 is CAWSILGAGDEQYF. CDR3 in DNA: TGTGCCTGGAGTATTCTTGGCGCCGGGGACGAGCAGTACTTC.